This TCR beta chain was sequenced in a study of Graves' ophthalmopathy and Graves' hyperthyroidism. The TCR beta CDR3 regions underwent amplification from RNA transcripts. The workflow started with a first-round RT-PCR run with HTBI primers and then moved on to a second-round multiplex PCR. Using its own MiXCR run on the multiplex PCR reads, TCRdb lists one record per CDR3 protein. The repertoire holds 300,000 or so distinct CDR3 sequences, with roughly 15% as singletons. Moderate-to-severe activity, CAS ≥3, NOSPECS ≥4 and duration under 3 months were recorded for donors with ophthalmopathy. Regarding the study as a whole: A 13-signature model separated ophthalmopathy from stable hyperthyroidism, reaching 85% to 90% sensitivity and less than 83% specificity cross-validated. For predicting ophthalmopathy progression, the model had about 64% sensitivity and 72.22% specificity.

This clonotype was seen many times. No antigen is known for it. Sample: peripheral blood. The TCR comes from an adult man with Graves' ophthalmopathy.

The CDR3 spells CASSYSGLPGNEQFF. The CDR3 nucleotides read TGTGCCAGCAGTTACTCAGGACTCCCGGGAAATGAGCAGTTCTTC. This chain links TRBV6-2 or TRBV6-3 with TRBJ2-1, with D possibly TRBD2 on 5 matching bases. CDR1 and CDR2 from the germline V gene are MNHEY and SVGEGT. V was shortened by 0 bases and J by 7 bases, with 13 bases between the two germline ends. The CDR3 consists of 15 residues.